Listed below are T cell receptor beta chains from one sample, sequenced in a study of cytomegalovirus exposure and HLA in healthy donors. Repertoires were generated with immunoSEQ multiplex PCR, while TCRdb's copy carries only in-frame clones and drops some. The sample has some 150,000 clones, around 10% seen once. The specimen sequenced was PBMCs. The receptors here all came from a male donor in good health and CMV-seronegative. The conserved cysteine and the conserved F or W are not part of the CDR3 here.

v_gene: TRBV5-4
j_gene: TRBJ2-7
CDR3aa: ASSLGLAEYEQY

v_gene: TRBV10-3
j_gene: TRBJ1-1
CDR3aa: AISSAGTGSPAF

v_gene: TRBV18
j_gene: TRBJ2-7
CDR3aa: ASSLLDLAYEQY

v_gene: TRBV9
j_gene: TRBJ1-1
CDR3aa: ASSVLDRANTEAF

v_gene: TRBV29-1
j_gene: TRBJ2-1
CDR3aa: SVESEQF

v_gene: TRBV7-8
j_gene: TRBJ1-2
CDR3aa: ASSLEGRGNYGYT

v_gene: TRBV21-1
j_gene: TRBJ2-5
CDR3aa: ASSKTVRGNQETQY

v_gene: TRBV28
j_gene: TRBJ1-2
CDR3aa: ASSSLSEGQQDYGYT

v_gene: TRBV7-2
j_gene: TRBJ1-6
CDR3aa: ASSLVGGASRNSPLH

v_gene: TRBV19
j_gene: TRBJ1-5
CDR3aa: ASTKGQVSNQPQH

v_gene: TRBV11-2
j_gene: TRBJ1-1
CDR3aa: ASRPPIGNTEAF

v_gene: TRBV29-1
j_gene: TRBJ2-5
CDR3aa: SVEKGQAIETQY

v_gene: TRBV6-5
j_gene: TRBJ1-5
CDR3aa: ASSPDRPGQPQH

v_gene: TRBV28
j_gene: TRBJ2-1
CDR3aa: ASSFYSYNEQF

v_gene: TRBV27
j_gene: TRBJ1-1
CDR3aa: ASSLSLQGVNTEAF

v_gene: TRBV28
j_gene: TRBJ1-5
CDR3aa: ASTTGINQPQH

v_gene: TRBV15
j_gene: TRBJ2-6
CDR3aa: ATSRRGSGANVLT

v_gene: TRBV11-1
j_gene: TRBJ1-2
CDR3aa: ASSLVGSNYGYT

v_gene: TRBV28
j_gene: TRBJ2-7
CDR3aa: ASSSPGDSYEQY

v_gene: TRBV5-1
j_gene: TRBJ2-5
CDR3aa: ASSLVSGGRYQETQY

v_gene: TRBV2
j_gene: TRBJ1-1
CDR3aa: ASGGLRGNTEAF

v_gene: TRBV4-3
j_gene: NA
CDR3aa: ASSQAGTGNYEQY

v_gene: TRBV5-6
j_gene: TRBJ2-3
CDR3aa: ASSLGGGTDTQY

v_gene: TRBV11-2
j_gene: TRBJ2-7
CDR3aa: ASSLLEGGGGNEQY

v_gene: TRBV7-2
j_gene: TRBJ1-5
CDR3aa: ASSLRANQPQH

v_gene: TRBV5-1
j_gene: TRBJ2-5
CDR3aa: ASSSQSEETQY

v_gene: TRBV29-1
j_gene: TRBJ1-1
CDR3aa: SAPGGNTEAF

v_gene: TRBV27
j_gene: TRBJ2-5
CDR3aa: ASSQAVPNYPTPQGARETQY

v_gene: TRBV7-9
j_gene: TRBJ1-2
CDR3aa: ASSQRGYT

v_gene: TRBV2
j_gene: TRBJ1-2
CDR3aa: ASSGGQGFYGYT

v_gene: TRBV5-1
j_gene: TRBJ1-1
CDR3aa: ASSLGPGLEVF

v_gene: TRBV27
j_gene: TRBJ2-7
CDR3aa: ASRLQQGSSYEQY

v_gene: TRBV4-3
j_gene: TRBJ1-1
CDR3aa: ASSQGRGWAEAF

v_gene: TRBV27
j_gene: TRBJ2-7
CDR3aa: ASSPRGSGNEQY

v_gene: TRBV9
j_gene: TRBJ2-2
CDR3aa: ASSGISGGSANTGELF

v_gene: TRBV29-1
j_gene: TRBJ1-2
CDR3aa: SVEDGTGGAARLYGYT